This T cell receptor beta chain derives from a study of blood T cell repertoires in COVID-19. As for the study in general: PBMCs, B-cell-depleted T cells, or T cells were the source of the cDNA or gDNA that made up the material.

The CDR3 sequence is 15 residues long. V was pared by 1 base and J by 1 base, with 10 bases between. The germline V gene encodes CDR1 SGHTA and CDR2 FQGNSA. Only in-frame clones appear in the TCRdb table, and some are missing; sequencing was by immunoSEQ multiplex PCR. The sample lists about 230,000 clones, less than 90% occurring once. This clonotype was sampled from a woman in her 70s with active or convalescent COVID-19. The specimen sequenced was peripheral blood. The rearrangement joins TRBV7-2 to TRBJ1-1; D is unresolved. The CDR3 DNA sequence: TGTGCCAGCAGCTTAGTGGGCAGCCCGAACACTGAAGCTTTCTTT. Translation gives CASSLVGSPNTEAFF.